This T cell receptor beta chain was identified during a study of Ad26.COV2.S vaccination and SARS-CoV-2 variants. The sample's treatment: 15 to 20 received Ad26.COV2.S at low or high dose, single or two shots; five or six received placebo; per-sample allocation not given. Material that was analyzed had been drawn on day 63 after the first vaccine or placebo injection. Study-wide results and limits: Comparable non-spike TCR breadth was observed in vaccine and placebo recipients.

A note on this clone: Its antigen is undetermined.

The protocol was immunoSEQ multiplex PCR, while the TCRdb copy is restricted to in-frame clones and leaves out a portion. Of roughly 380,000 clones listed, roughly 90% are singletons. Trimming removed 6 bases from V and 3 bases from J; junction bases left unmatched: 4. This CDR3 comprises 13 residues. The receptor was isolated from a person between 18 and 65 years old who received the Ad26.COV2.S COVID-19 vaccine or a placebo. The source was peripheral blood, collected in a trial of Ad26.COV2.S vaccine versus placebo. The chain recombines TRBV12-3 or TRBV12-4 with TRBJ2-5, with TRBD2 matching 7 bases. For the CDR3, the DNA is TGTGCCAGCAGGGAGGGGAGGGAAGAGACCCAGTACTTC. Protein product: CASREGREETQYF.